This T cell receptor (beta chain) was captured by sequencing in a study of Ad26.COV2.S vaccination and SARS-CoV-2 variants. Measured with immunoSEQ multiplex PCR; TCRdb has only the in-frame clones, and not every one. In the table there are around 250,000 clones, around 87% of which are singletons. V lost 6 bases, J lost 2 bases, and 12 bases stayed unmatched. This CDR3 has 17 residues. Germline assignment: CDR1 LNHDA and CDR2 SQIVND (reference sequence). Regarding treatment: roughly 20 received Ad26.COV2.S at low or high dose, single or two shots; several received placebo; per-sample allocation not given. Collection of samples fell on day 63 after the first vaccine or placebo injection.

This material consisted of peripheral blood, taken in a trial of Ad26.COV2.S vaccine versus placebo. V is TRBV19 and J is TRBJ2-7; 11 bases are a match to TRBD2. This TCR was sampled from a person aged 18 to 65 who received the Ad26.COV2.S COVID-19 vaccine or a placebo. CDR3 nucleotides: TGTGCCAGTAGCGGACAGCTAACTAGCGGGAGAGCCTACGAGCAGTACTTC. It is translated as CASSGQLTSGRAYEQYF.